These T cell receptor beta chains were read from a single sample in a study of T-cell reconstitution after alpha-beta-depleted transplantation in children. TCRdb recomputed calls from the PCR reads with MiXCR, one row per CDR3 protein. The profile covers 250,000 to 300,000 distinct CDR3 sequences, with 9.5% to 10% appearing a single time and 10% taken by the ten largest. Material: PBMCs from the stem cell graft donor, obtained from the stem cell graft. Receptors were obtained from a human donor who donated a stem cell graft to a child with SCID. Each CDR3 is given with its conserved first and last residue. D genes are given only for firm matches. Size tells how often a clone was seen (once, few, many) or the class of an expanded clone, and some rows leave it out.

clone size	V gene	D gene	J gene	CDR3 protein	CDR3 DNA
.	TRBV6-1	.	TRBJ1-5	CASRAVGSGDQPQHF	TGTGCCAGCAGGGCGGTTGGGTCCGGGGATCAGCCCCAGCATTTT
few	TRBV20-1	.	TRBJ2-3	CSAPSEGDDTDTQYF	TGCAGTGCTCCCTCCGAGGGGGACGACACAGATACGCAGTATTTT
.	TRBV5-5	.	TRBJ2-1	CASSLPDGWDEQFF	TGTGCCAGCAGCTTACCGGACGGATGGGATGAGCAGTTCTTC
.	TRBV20-1	TRBD2	TRBJ2-2	CSARLAVGRGELFF	TGCAGTGCTAGACTAGCGGTGGGGCGAGGGGAGCTGTTTTTT
.	TRBV7-8	.	TRBJ1-1	CASSPRAYDTEAFF	TGTGCCAGCAGCCCCCGGGCCTATGACACTGAAGCTTTCTTT
.	TRBV7-6	.	TRBJ2-1	CASSPENYRIEQFF	TGTGCCAGCAGCCCCGAGAATTACAGGATCGAGCAGTTCTTC
.	TRBV20-1	TRBD1	TRBJ2-7	CSAEGQESYEQYF	TGCAGTGCCGAGGGACAGGAAAGTTACGAGCAGTACTTC
.	TRBV20-1	TRBD1	TRBJ1-1	CSAPPGQGRTEAFF	TGCAGTGCCCCGCCGGGACAGGGACGAACTGAAGCTTTCTTT
few	TRBV11-1	.	TRBJ2-4	CASSQRGTGSIAKNIQYF	TGTGCCAGCAGCCAGAGGGGGACTGGAAGCATAGCCAAAAACATTCAGTACTTC
many	TRBV12-3/TRBV12-4	.	TRBJ2-7	CASSFQGVGEQYF	TGTGCCAGCAGTTTCCAGGGAGTCGGCGAGCAGTACTTC
few	TRBV6-1	.	TRBJ2-7	CASSVKQFNYEQYF	TGTGCCAGCAGCGTAAAACAGTTTAACTACGAGCAGTACTTC
.	TRBV5-6	TRBD1	TRBJ1-2	CASSLTGQGMVYGYTF	TGTGCCAGCAGCTTAACGGGACAGGGAATGGTCTATGGCTACACCTTC
few	TRBV6-1	.	TRBJ2-7	CASSMNRDTSFQYF	TGTGCCAGCAGCATGAATCGGGACACATCCTTTCAGTACTTC
.	TRBV20-1	TRBD1	TRBJ2-1	CSASLWGWTGDNNEQFF	TGCAGTGCTAGCTTATGGGGGTGGACAGGGGATAACAATGAGCAGTTCTTC
many	TRBV5-1	TRBD1	TRBJ2-7	CASSLRTGGYEQYF	TGCGCCAGCAGCCTCAGGACAGGGGGCTACGAGCAGTACTTC
.	TRBV27	.	TRBJ2-7	CASSVRANPSFYEQYF	TGTGCCAGCAGTGTCAGGGCGAACCCTTCTTTCTACGAGCAGTACTTC
.	TRBV2	.	TRBJ1-4	CASRERPAGEKLFF	TGTGCCAGCAGGGAAAGGCCGGCGGGTGAAAAACTGTTTTTT
few	TRBV10-3	.	TRBJ1-5	CAISESPGTGNQPQHF	TGTGCCATCAGTGAGTCTCCTGGGACTGGGAATCAGCCCCAGCATTTT
many	TRBV4-2	.	TRBJ2-3	CASSTGQGMDTQYF	TGTGCCAGCAGCACAGGACAAGGTATGGATACGCAGTATTTT
many	TRBV9	.	TRBJ2-1	CASSAHGTQVYNEQFF	TGTGCCAGCAGCGCCCACGGGACGCAGGTTTACAATGAGCAGTTCTTC
few	TRBV5-1	.	TRBJ2-2	CASSFGTETNTGELFF	TGCGCCAGCAGCTTCGGGACCGAGACGAACACCGGGGAGCTGTTTTTT
few	TRBV5-6	TRBD2	TRBJ2-5	CASSFGTSSGETQYF	TGTGCCAGCAGCTTTGGGACTAGTTCAGGAGAGACCCAGTACTTC
.	TRBV20-1	.	TRBJ1-2	CSFRKGSGYTF	TGCAGTTTCCGGAAGGGGAGTGGCTACACCTTC
.	TRBV29-1	.	TRBJ2-1	CSVGGQGYNEQFF	TGCAGCGTTGGTGGGCAGGGCTACAATGAGCAGTTCTTC
few	TRBV4-1	.	TRBJ2-5	CASSQGGRRQETQYF	TGCGCCAGCAGCCAAGGAGGTAGAAGACAAGAGACCCAGTACTTC